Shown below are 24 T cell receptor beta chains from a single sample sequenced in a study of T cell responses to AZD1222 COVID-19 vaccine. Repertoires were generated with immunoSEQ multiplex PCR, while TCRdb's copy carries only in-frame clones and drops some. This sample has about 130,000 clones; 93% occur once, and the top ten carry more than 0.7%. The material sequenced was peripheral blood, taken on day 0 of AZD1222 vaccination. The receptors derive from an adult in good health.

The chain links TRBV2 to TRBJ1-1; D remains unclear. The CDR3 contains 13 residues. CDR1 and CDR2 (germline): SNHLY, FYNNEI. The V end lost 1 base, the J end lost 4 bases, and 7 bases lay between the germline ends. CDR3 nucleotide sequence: TGTGCCAGCAGTGAAGGAGTTACCACTGAAGCTTTCTTT. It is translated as CASSEGVTTEAFF. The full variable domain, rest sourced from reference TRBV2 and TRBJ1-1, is EPEVTQTPSHQVTQMGQEVILRCVPISNHLYFYWYRQILGQKVEFLVSFYNNEISEKSEIFDDQFSVERPDGSNFTLKIRSTKLEDSAMYFCASSEGVTTEAFFGQGTRLTVV.

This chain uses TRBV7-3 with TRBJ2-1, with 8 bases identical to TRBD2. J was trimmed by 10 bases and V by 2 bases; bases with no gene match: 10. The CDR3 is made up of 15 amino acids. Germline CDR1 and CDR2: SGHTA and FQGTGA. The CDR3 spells CASSLLSGGPREQFF. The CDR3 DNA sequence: TGTGCCAGCAGCTTACTTTCGGGGGGGCCTAGAGAGCAGTTCTTC.

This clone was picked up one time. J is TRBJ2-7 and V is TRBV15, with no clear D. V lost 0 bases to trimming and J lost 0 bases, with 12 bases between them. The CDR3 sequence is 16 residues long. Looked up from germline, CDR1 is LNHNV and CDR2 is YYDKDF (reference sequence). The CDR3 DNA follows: TGTGCCACCAGCAGAGATTTTGACCCTAGCTCCTACGAGCAGTACTTC. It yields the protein CATSRDFDPSSYEQYF.

DNA for the CDR3: TGTGCCAGTTCCTCACAGTCGTACGAGCAGTACTTC. Protein product: CASSSQSYEQYF. V gene TRBV6-5 combines with J gene TRBJ2-7; D is uncertain. Trimming left V 9 bases short and J 4 bases short, with 13 bases between. This CDR3 has 12 amino acids. Germline V gene data show CDR1 as MNHEY and CDR2 as SVGAGI.

CDR3 protein: CASSLVLLNGGEQFF. As DNA, the CDR3 is TGTGCCAGCAGCTTAGTTCTCCTTAACGGAGGCGAGCAGTTCTTC. The gene calls are TRBV11-2 and TRBJ2-1, with a weak D call TRBD2 (5 bases). There are 15 residues in the CDR3. V was cut by 1 base and J by 10 bases, with 17 bases left in between. CDR1 is SGHAT and CDR2 is FQNNGV in the germline V gene. Full variable domain (missing parts from reference TRBV11-2 and TRBJ2-1): EAGVAQSPRYKIIEKRQSVAFWCNPISGHATLYWYQQILGQGPKLLIQFQNNGVVDDSQLPKDRFSAERLKGVDSTLKIQPAKLEDSAVYLCASSLVLLNGGEQFFGPGTRLTVL.

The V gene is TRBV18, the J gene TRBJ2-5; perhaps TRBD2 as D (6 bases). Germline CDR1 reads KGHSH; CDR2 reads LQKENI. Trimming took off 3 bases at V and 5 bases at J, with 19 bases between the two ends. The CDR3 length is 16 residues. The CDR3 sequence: CASSPLLDPGVETQYF. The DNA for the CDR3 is TGTGCCAGCTCACCTCTTTTAGACCCGGGGGTGGAGACCCAGTACTTC.

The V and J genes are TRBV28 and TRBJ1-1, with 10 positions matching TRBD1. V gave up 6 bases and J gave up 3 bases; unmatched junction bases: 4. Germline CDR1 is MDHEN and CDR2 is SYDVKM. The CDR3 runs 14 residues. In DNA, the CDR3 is TGTGCCAGCAGCCGGGACAGGGGTTACACTGAAGCTTTCTTT. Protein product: CASSRDRGYTEAFF.

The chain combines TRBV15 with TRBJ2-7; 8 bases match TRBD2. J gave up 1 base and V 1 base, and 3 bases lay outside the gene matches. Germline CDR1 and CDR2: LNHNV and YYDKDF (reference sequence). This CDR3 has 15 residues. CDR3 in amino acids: CATSRATSGSYEQYF. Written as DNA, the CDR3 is TGTGCCACCAGCAGAGCCACTAGCGGTTCCTACGAGCAGTACTTC.

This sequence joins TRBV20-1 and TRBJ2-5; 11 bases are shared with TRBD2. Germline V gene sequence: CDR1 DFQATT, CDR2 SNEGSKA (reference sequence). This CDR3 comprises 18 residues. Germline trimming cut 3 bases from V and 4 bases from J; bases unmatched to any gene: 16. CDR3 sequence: CSASGLAGGRERVETQYF. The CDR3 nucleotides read TGCAGTGCTAGTGGCCTAGCGGGGGGCCGGGAGAGGGTAGAGACCCAGTACTTC.

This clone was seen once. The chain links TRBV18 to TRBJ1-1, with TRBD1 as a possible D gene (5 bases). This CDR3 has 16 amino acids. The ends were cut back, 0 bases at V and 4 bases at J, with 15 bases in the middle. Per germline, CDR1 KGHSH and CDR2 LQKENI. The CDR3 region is CASSPPLGRATTEAFF. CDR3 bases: TGTGCCAGCTCACCACCGCTGGGCAGGGCGACCACTGAAGCTTTCTTT. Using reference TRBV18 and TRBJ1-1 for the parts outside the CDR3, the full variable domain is NAGVMQNPRHLVRRRGQEARLRCSPMKGHSHVYWYRQLPEEGLKFMVYLQKENIIDESGMPKERFSAEFPKEGPSILRIQQVVRGDSAAYFCASSPPLGRATTEAFFGQGTRLTVV.

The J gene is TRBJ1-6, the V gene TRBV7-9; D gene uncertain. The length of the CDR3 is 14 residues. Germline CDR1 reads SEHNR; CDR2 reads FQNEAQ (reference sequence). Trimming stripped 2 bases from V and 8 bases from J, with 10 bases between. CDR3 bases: TGTGCCAGCAGCTTAACTGGGTACGATTCACCCCTCCACTTT. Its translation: CASSLTGYDSPLHF.

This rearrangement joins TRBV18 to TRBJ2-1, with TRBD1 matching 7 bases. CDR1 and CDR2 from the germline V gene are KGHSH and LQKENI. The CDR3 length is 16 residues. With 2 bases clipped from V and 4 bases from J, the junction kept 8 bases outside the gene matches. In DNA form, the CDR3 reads TGTGCCAGCTCACCAGCCCGGGACAGCCTATACAATGAGCAGTTCTTC. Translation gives CASSPARDSLYNEQFF.

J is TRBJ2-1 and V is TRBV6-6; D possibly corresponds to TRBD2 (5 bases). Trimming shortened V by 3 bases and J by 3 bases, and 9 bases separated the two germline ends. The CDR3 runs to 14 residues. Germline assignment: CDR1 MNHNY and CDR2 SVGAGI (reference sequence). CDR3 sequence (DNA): TGTGCCAGCAGTTATTCCCGGGACTACAATGAGCAGTTCTTC. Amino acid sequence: CASSYSRDYNEQFF.

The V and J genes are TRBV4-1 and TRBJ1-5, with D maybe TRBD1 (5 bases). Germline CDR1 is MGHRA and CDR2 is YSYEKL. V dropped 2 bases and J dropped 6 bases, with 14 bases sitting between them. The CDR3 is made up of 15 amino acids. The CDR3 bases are TGCGCCAGCAGCCAAAAATTGGGGGGGACTCAGCCCCAGCATTTT. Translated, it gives CASSQKLGGTQPQHF.

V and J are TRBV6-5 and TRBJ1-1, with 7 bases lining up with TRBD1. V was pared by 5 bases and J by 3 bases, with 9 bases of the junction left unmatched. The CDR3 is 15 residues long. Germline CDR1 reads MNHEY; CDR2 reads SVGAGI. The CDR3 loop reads CASSILRGFDTEAFF. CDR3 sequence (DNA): TGTGCCAGCAGTATCCTCAGGGGGTTTGACACTGAAGCTTTCTTT.

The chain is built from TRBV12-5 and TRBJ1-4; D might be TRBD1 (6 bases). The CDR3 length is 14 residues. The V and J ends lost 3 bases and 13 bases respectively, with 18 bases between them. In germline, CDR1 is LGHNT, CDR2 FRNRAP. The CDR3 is CASGFEPRGGRLFF. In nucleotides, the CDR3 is TGTGCTAGTGGTTTCGAGCCCCGGGGGGGGCGACTGTTTTTT.

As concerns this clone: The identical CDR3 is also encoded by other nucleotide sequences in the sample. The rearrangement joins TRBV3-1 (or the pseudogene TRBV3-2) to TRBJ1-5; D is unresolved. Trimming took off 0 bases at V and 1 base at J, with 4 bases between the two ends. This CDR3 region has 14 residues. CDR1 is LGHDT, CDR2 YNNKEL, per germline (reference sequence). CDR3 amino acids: CASSQEGSNQPQHF. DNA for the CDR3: TGTGCCAGCAGCCAAGAAGGGAGCAATCAGCCCCAGCATTTT.

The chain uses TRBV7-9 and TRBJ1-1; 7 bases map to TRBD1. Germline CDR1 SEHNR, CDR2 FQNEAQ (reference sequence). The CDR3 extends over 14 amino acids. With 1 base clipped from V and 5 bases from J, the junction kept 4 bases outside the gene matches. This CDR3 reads CASSLETGKTEAFF. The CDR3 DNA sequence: TGTGCCAGCAGCTTAGAGACAGGGAAGACTGAAGCTTTCTTT.

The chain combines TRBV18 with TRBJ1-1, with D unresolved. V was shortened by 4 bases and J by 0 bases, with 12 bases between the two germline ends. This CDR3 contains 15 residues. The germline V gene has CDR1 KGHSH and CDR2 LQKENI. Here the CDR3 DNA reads TGTGCCAGCTCACGGGCGACAACCATGAACACTGAAGCTTTCTTT. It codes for CASSRATTMNTEAFF.

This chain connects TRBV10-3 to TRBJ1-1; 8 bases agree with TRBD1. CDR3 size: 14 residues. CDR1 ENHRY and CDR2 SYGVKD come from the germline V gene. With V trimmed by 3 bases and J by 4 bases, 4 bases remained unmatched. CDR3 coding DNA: TGTGCCATCAGTGACCGGGACAGGCCCACTGAAGCTTTCTTT. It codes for CAISDRDRPTEAFF.

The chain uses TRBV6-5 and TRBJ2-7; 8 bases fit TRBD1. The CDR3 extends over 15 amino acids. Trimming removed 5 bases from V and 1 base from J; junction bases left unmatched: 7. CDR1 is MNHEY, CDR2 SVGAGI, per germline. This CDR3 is CASSPETGASYEQYF. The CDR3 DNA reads TGTGCCAGCAGTCCTGAGACAGGGGCGTCCTACGAGCAGTACTTC.

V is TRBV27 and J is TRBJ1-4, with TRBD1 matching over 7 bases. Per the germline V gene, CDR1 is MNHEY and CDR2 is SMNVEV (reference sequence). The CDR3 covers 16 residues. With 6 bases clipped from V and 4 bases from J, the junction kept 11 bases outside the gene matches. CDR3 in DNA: TGTGCCAGCAGAAATACCCCAGACAGGGATAATGAAAAACTGTTTTTT. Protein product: CASRNTPDRDNEKLFF.

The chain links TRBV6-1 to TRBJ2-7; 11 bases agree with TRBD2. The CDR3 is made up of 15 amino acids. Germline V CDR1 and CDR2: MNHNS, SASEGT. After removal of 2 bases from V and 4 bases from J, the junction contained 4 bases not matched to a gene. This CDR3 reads CASSEQTSGGYEQYF. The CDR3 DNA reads TGTGCCAGCAGTGAACAAACTAGCGGGGGTTACGAGCAGTACTTC.

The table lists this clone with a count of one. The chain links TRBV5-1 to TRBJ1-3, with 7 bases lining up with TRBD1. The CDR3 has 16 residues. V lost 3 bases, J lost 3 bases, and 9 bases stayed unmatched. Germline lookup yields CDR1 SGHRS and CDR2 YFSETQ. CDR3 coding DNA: TGCGCCAGCAGCTATTCGACAGGGAACTATGGAAACACCATATATTTT. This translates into CASSYSTGNYGNTIYF.